What follows is one T cell receptor beta chain and its context. Its specificity is unknown. Primers: 60 Vbeta forward and 13 Jbeta reverse. Repertoires were generated with immunoSEQ multiplex PCR, while TCRdb's copy carries only in-frame clones and drops some. The profile shows 120,000 to 150,000 clones, around three quarters of them singletons. Germline V CDR1 and CDR2: SGHTA, FQGNSA. V shed 3 bases and J shed 3 bases, with 8 bases lying between them. The CDR3 has 13 residues. The source of the sample is a study of cytomegalovirus exposure and HLA in healthy donors. Whole-study results and caveats: The presence/absence work took it that sequencing depth was about the same across donors. Researchers counted 150 to 200 TCR beta chains as cytomegalovirus-associated. HLA allele associations emerged for 16,951 TCR beta sequences in a later analysis, at 0.05 false discovery rate. TCR beta chains associated with HLA were, in a later analysis, more clonally expanded than equally common others.

The receptor's source is a man in his forties or fifties in good health and CMV-seronegative. Material for sequencing was PBMCs. The chain is built from TRBV7-2 and TRBJ1-1; no reliable D call. Here the CDR3 reads CASSFYGDTEAFF. Written as DNA, the CDR3 is TGTGCCAGCAGCTTTTACGGGGACACTGAAGCTTTCTTT. The full variable domain, in which reference TRBV7-2 and TRBJ1-1 provide the parts outside the CDR3, is GAGVSQSPSNKVTEKGKDVELRCDPISGHTALYWYRQSLGQGLEFLIYFQGNSAPDKSGLPSDRFSAERTGGSVSTLTIQRTQQEDSAVYLCASSFYGDTEAFFGQGTRLTVV.